Below are 11 T cell receptor beta chains sequenced from a single sample in a study of beta chain features in type 1 diabetes. The entirety of the isolated RNA underwent reverse transcription, so expressed TCRB transcripts were sequenced. Some clones are missing from TCRdb's copy, which holds only in-frame ones; the method was immunoSEQ multiplex PCR. The profile shows 200,000 to 250,000 clones, approximately 11% of them singletons. Sequences were obtained from central memory CD4+ T cells from blood. These receptors came from a man between 18 and 29 years old in good health.

J is TRBJ2-3 and V is TRBV2; TRBD1 agrees at 7 bases. The CDR3 has 13 amino acids. J gave up 2 bases and V 8 bases, and 4 bases lay outside the gene matches. In germline, CDR1 is SNHLY, CDR2 FYNNEI. The CDR3 coding sequence is TGTGCCAGCTCGACAGGGACCACAGATACGCAGTATTTT. The encoded protein is CASSTGTTDTQYF.

This clone was detected only a few times. The V gene is TRBV6-5, the J gene TRBJ2-3; D is ambiguous. This CDR3 contains 14 residues. Germline lookup yields CDR1 MNHEY and CDR2 SVGAGI. Trimming left V 2 bases short and J 2 bases short, with 8 bases between. The DNA of the CDR3 is TGTGCCAGCAGTTACAATCCAGACACAGATACGCAGTATTTT. Translating gives CASSYNPDTDTQYF.

This sequence joins TRBV28 and TRBJ1-5, with D maybe TRBD1 (6 bases). V was clipped by 7 bases and J by 7 bases, with 14 bases between them. The germline V gene has CDR1 MDHEN and CDR2 SYDVKM. The CDR3 has 13 amino acids. CDR3 bases: TGTGCCAGCACAGGGGTCCTAGAACAGCCCCAGCATTTT. Translated: CASTGVLEQPQHF. Full variable domain (rest looked up from reference TRBV28 and TRBJ1-5): DVKVTQSSRYLVKRTGEKVFLECVQDMDHENMFWYRQDPGLGLRLIYFSYDVKMKEKGDIPEGYSVSREKKERFSLILESASTNQTSMYLCASTGVLEQPQHFGDGTRLSIL.

V is TRBV6-6 and J is TRBJ1-1, with D tentatively TRBD1 (5 bases). Trimming stripped 2 bases from V and 4 bases from J, with 14 bases between. This CDR3 spans 15 amino acids. Germline CDR1 and CDR2: MNHNY and SVGAGI (reference sequence). The CDR3 spells CASSYTRDPATEAFF. DNA of the CDR3: TGTGCCAGCAGTTACACGCGGGACCCGGCCACTGAAGCTTTCTTT.

The rearrangement uses TRBV6-1 and TRBJ1-5; D unresolved. Germline V gene lookup returns CDR1 MNHNS and CDR2 SASEGT. V lost 3 bases and J 3 bases, leaving 6 bases between the germline ends. The CDR3 is 13 residues long. The CDR3 sequence is CASSEGSNQPQHF. CDR3 nucleotide sequence: TGTGCCAGCAGTGAGGGTTCCAATCAGCCCCAGCATTTT.

In its sample, this clone was seen a few times. This rearrangement joins TRBV30 to TRBJ1-1, with unresolved D. CDR1 GTSNPN and CDR2 SVGIG come from the germline V gene (reference sequence). The CDR3 consists of 13 residues. V was shortened by 3 bases and J by 4 bases, with 12 bases between the two germline ends. The CDR3 region is CAWSPVARTEAFF. DNA for the CDR3: TGTGCCTGGAGCCCGGTCGCGCGCACTGAAGCTTTCTTT.

The V and J genes are TRBV20-1 and TRBJ2-1, with no clear D. CDR1 is DFQATT and CDR2 is SNEGSKA in the germline V gene (reference sequence). The ends were cut back, 0 bases at V and 9 bases at J, with 6 bases in the middle. This CDR3 contains 11 residues. The CDR3 region has the DNA TGCAGTGCTAGAGATCCCCCTGAGCAGTTCTTC. Protein product: CSARDPPEQFF.

The CDR3 region has the DNA TGCGCCAGCAGCCATTATCAAGGGACTCCGTTAGCCAAAAACATTCAGTACTTC. Translating it yields CASSHYQGTPLAKNIQYF. The chain combines TRBV4-1 with TRBJ2-4, with D possibly being TRBD2 (6 bases). CDR1 is MGHRA, CDR2 YSYEKL, per germline. V gave up 3 bases and J gave up 0 bases, with 18 bases separating them. The CDR3 consists of 18 residues.

The rearrangement joins TRBV30 to TRBJ1-4; the D gene is possibly TRBD1 (5 bases). The CDR3 has 14 amino acids. Germline V gene sequence: CDR1 GTSNPN, CDR2 SVGIG (reference sequence). Trimming shortened V by 3 bases and J by 5 bases, and 13 bases separated the two germline ends. CDR3 region: CAWSGGTANEKLFF. Here the CDR3 DNA reads TGTGCCTGGAGCGGCGGGACGGCCAATGAAAAACTGTTTTTT.

For this clone: A read error may be the cause here, since a much bigger clone is one base away. The rearrangement links TRBV4-1 to TRBJ2-7; D may be TRBD2 (6 bases). CDR1 and CDR2 (germline): MGHRA, YSYEKL. V was pared by 4 bases and J by 2 bases, with 9 bases between. This CDR3 has 13 residues. DNA for the CDR3: TGCGCCAGCAGCCCCGGGAGCACCTACGAGCAGTACTTC. Amino acid sequence: CASSPGSTYEQYF.

This clone was seen repeatedly, ten times or more. V and J are TRBV7-9 and TRBJ2-1, with 13 bases aligning to TRBD2. CDR1 is SEHNR, CDR2 FQNEAQ, per germline (reference sequence). The CDR3 is made up of 17 amino acids. Trimming cost V 5 bases and J 6 bases; bases outside gene matches: 10. The CDR3 here is CASSGRGLAGVGNEQFF. The CDR3 DNA sequence: TGTGCCAGCAGCGGACGAGGACTAGCGGGAGTCGGCAATGAGCAGTTCTTC. Complete variable domain (other parts from reference TRBV7-9 and TRBJ2-1): DTGVSQNPRHKITKRGQNVTFRCDPISEHNRLYWYRQTLGQGPEFLTYFQNEAQLEKSRLLSDRFSAERPKGSFSTLEIQRTEQGDSAMYLCASSGRGLAGVGNEQFFGPGTRLTVL.